This passage covers 31 T cell receptor beta chains from one sample sequenced in a study of blood T cell repertoires in COVID-19. Assay: immunoSEQ multiplex PCR; the TCRdb copy retains only in-frame clones and omits some. The sample has about 110,000 clones; 83% are singletons. Sequenced sample: peripheral blood. These receptors all come from a woman aged 55-69 years with acute or convalescent COVID-19.

The chain links TRBV5-1 to TRBJ2-2; TRBD1 might be the D (7 bases). Germline V gene lookup returns CDR1 SGHRS and CDR2 YFSETQ. The germline V and J ends were trimmed by 4 bases and 4 bases, with 14 bases remaining between them. CDR3 length equals 15 residues. As DNA, the CDR3 is TGCGCCAGCAGCGGAGGGACAGAATTCACCGGGGAGCTGTTTTTT. Its translation is CASSGGTEFTGELFF.

The chain couples TRBV18 to TRBJ1-1, with TRBD1 identical over 9 bases. The junction had 3 bases not matched to a gene; V was cut back by 6 bases and J by 1 base. The CDR3 totals 14 residues. Germline assignment: CDR1 KGHSH and CDR2 LQKENI. CDR3 in amino acids: CASSPGQGNTEAFF. Here the CDR3 DNA reads TGTGCCAGCTCCCCGGGACAGGGGAACACTGAAGCTTTCTTT.

The chain combines TRBV28 with TRBJ2-1; 9 nucleotides line up with TRBD2. The CDR3 length is 15 residues. CDR1 and CDR2 from the germline V gene are MDHEN and SYDVKM. Germline trimming cut 2 bases from V and 6 bases from J; bases unmatched to any gene: 5. The CDR3 loop is CASSLAGGRGNEQFF. The CDR3, as DNA: TGTGCCAGCAGTTTAGCTGGCGGGAGGGGCAATGAGCAGTTCTTC.

V usage is TRBV5-1 and J usage is TRBJ2-1; 8 positions match TRBD2. The CDR3 is made up of 14 amino acids. Trimming removed 5 bases from V and 3 bases from J; junction bases left unmatched: 4. CDR1 is SGHRS, CDR2 YFSETQ, per germline. The CDR3 DNA sequence: TGCGCCAGCAGAGCGGGAGAGATCTACAATGAGCAGTTCTTC. This codes for CASRAGEIYNEQFF.

The chain joins TRBV19 to TRBJ1-5; perhaps TRBD1 as D (6 bases). Trimming took 9 bases from V and 1 from J, leaving 10 bases between them. The length of the CDR3 is 13 residues. Germline lookup yields CDR1 LNHDA and CDR2 SQIVND (reference sequence). The CDR3 DNA follows: TGTGCCAGCAGGGGAATGAGCAATCAGCCCCAGCATTTT. This encodes CASRGMSNQPQHF. The whole variable domain, filled in from reference TRBV19 and TRBJ1-5, reads DGGITQSPKYLFRKEGQNVTLSCEQNLNHDAMYWYRQDPGQGLRLIYYSQIVNDFQKGDIAEGYSVSREKKESFPLTVTSAQKNPTAFYLCASRGMSNQPQHFGDGTRLSIL.

Here the CDR3 DNA reads TGTGCCAGCAGTTTCGCAGCTGAAGCTTTCTTT. Translation: CASSFAAEAFF. The chain employs TRBV28 and TRBJ1-1; D is uncertain. Germline V gene sequence: CDR1 MDHEN, CDR2 SYDVKM. This CDR3 contains 11 residues. The V gene lost 3 bases and the J gene lost 6 bases, with 5 bases spanning the gap.

About this clone itself: At one end the junction does not follow the germline gene, possibly because of a read error. The chain joins TRBV7-7 to TRBJ2-5; 8 bases agree with TRBD2. There are 15 residues in the CDR3. Germline CDR1 is SSHAT and CDR2 is FNYEAQ (reference sequence). In DNA form, the CDR3 reads TGTGCTAGCAGCTTAGCCCCGGGGGGGTGGGAGACCCAGTACTTC. It translates to CASSLAPGGWETQYF. Drawing the rest from reference TRBV7-7 and TRBJ2-5, the complete variable domain is GAGVSQSPRYKVTKRGQDVTLRCDPISSHATLYWYQQALGQGPEFLTYFNYEAQPDKSGLPSDRFSAERPEGSISTLTIQRTEQRDSAMYRCASSLAPGGWETQYFGPGTRLLVL.

This CDR3 is CASSQPPGLADYEQYF. The CDR3 coding sequence is TGTGCCAGCAGCCAACCCCCGGGACTAGCGGACTACGAGCAGTACTTC. This sequence joins TRBV28 and TRBJ2-7; TRBD2 agrees at 11 bases. The germline V gene has CDR1 MDHEN and CDR2 SYDVKM. Trimming at V came to 6 bases and at J to 3 bases, leaving 10 bases not matched to a gene. The CDR3 totals 16 residues. Looking up the rest from reference TRBV28 and TRBJ2-7 gives the full variable domain: DVKVTQSSRYLVKRTGEKVFLECVQDMDHENMFWYRQDPGLGLRLIYFSYDVKMKEKGDIPEGYSVSREKKERFSLILESASTNQTSMYLCASSQPPGLADYEQYFGPGTRLTVT.

The chain couples TRBV29-1 to TRBJ1-2; D is perhaps TRBD1 (6 bases). The germline V gene encodes CDR1 SQVTM and CDR2 ANQGSEA. This CDR3 contains 11 residues. Trimming stripped 7 bases from V and 4 bases from J, with 10 bases between. CDR3 protein: CSAGDSYGYTF. As DNA, the CDR3 is TGCAGCGCAGGGGATTCCTATGGCTACACCTTC. Full variable domain (missing parts from reference TRBV29-1 and TRBJ1-2): SAVISQKPSRDICQRGTSLTIQCQVDSQVTMMFWYRQQPGQSLTLIATANQGSEATYESGFVIDKFPISRPNLTFSTLTVSNMSPEDSSIYLCSAGDSYGYTFGSGTRLTVV.

The CDR3 DNA reads as TGTGCCAGCAGTTCGACAGGGGGAGGTCAGCCCCAGCATTTT. The encoded protein is CASSSTGGGQPQHF. The chain combines TRBV6-5 with TRBJ1-5, with 9 bases lining up with TRBD1. This CDR3 spans 14 amino acids. Germline V gene sequence: CDR1 MNHEY, CDR2 SVGAGI. V was pared by 4 bases and J by 6 bases, with 4 bases of the junction left unmatched.

The V call is TRBV5-1, the J call TRBJ2-3; 9 positions agree with TRBD2. The CDR3 runs to 16 residues. V lost 4 bases, J lost 1 base, and 7 bases stayed unmatched. In germline, CDR1 is SGHRS, CDR2 YFSETQ. CDR3 sequence (DNA): TGCGCCAGCAGCACCGGGACTAGCAGTGGCACAGATACGCAGTATTTT. Its translation: CASSTGTSSGTDTQYF.

This clone was counted at least ten times. This chain joins TRBV5-6 and TRBJ2-7; perhaps TRBD2 as D (6 bases). V was cut by 0 bases and J by 6 bases, with 10 bases left in between. In germline, CDR1 is SGHDT, CDR2 YYEEEE. The CDR3 loop spans 13 amino acids. The CDR3 spells CASSLASAVEQYF. The CDR3 nucleotides are TGTGCCAGCAGCTTGGCTAGCGCTGTCGAGCAGTACTTC.

The chain couples TRBV13 to TRBJ1-3; D uncertain. CDR3 length: 15 residues. Between the trimmed V and J ends, which lost 5 bases and 0 bases, there was a span of 11 bases. Germline V gene sequence: CDR1 PRHDT, CDR2 FYEKMQ (reference sequence). The CDR3 DNA follows: TGTGCCAGCAGCCTCGGACGGGACTCTGGAAACACCATATATTTT. Its protein is CASSLGRDSGNTIYF.

The chain couples TRBV5-4 to TRBJ1-1, with TRBD1 as a possible D gene (5 bases). This CDR3 is built from 15 residues. The V gene lost 1 base and the J gene lost 5 bases, with 15 bases spanning the gap. CDR1 and CDR2 from the germline V gene are SGHNT and YYREEE (reference sequence). This chain's CDR3 is CASSLPGFSGTEAFF. The CDR3 DNA reads TGTGCCAGCAGCTTGCCAGGGTTTAGTGGGACTGAAGCTTTCTTT.

The chain has TRBV12-3 or TRBV12-4 and TRBJ2-5, with TRBD1 identical over 7 bases. Trimming cost V 4 bases and J 3 bases; bases outside gene matches: 2. CDR3 length equals 13 residues. The CDR3 here is CASSSGQEETQYF. The CDR3 DNA reads as TGTGCCAGCAGTTCAGGACAGGAAGAGACCCAGTACTTC.

This chain uses TRBV28 with TRBJ2-1; D is possibly TRBD1 (6 bases). CDR1 is MDHEN, CDR2 SYDVKM, per germline. The CDR3 extends over 15 amino acids. V shed 10 bases and J shed 4 bases, with 20 bases lying between them. CDR3 sequence: CATCPAPQGYNEQFF. CDR3 nucleotides: TGTGCCACCTGCCCCGCTCCTCAGGGGTACAATGAGCAGTTCTTC.

The chain combines TRBV5-4 with TRBJ2-3; 7 bases line up with TRBD2. Germline lookup yields CDR1 SGHNT and CDR2 YYREEE (reference sequence). V shed 5 bases and J 4 bases; nucleotides not matched to a gene: 13. The CDR3 loop spans 16 amino acids. This CDR3 reads CASSPPGGRSPDTQYF. CDR3 sequence (DNA): TGTGCCAGCAGTCCTCCGGGCGGGAGAAGCCCAGATACGCAGTATTTT. The variable domain in full, completed from reference TRBV5-4 and TRBJ2-3, reads ETGVTQSPTHLIKTRGQQVTLRCSSQSGHNTVSWYQQALGQGPQFIFQYYREEENGRGNFPPRFSGLQFPNYSSELNVNALELDDSALYLCASSPPGGRSPDTQYFGPGTRLTVL.

The chain has TRBV5-1 and TRBJ1-1, with 8 bases aligning to TRBD1. J gave up 7 bases and V 5 bases, and 16 bases lay outside the gene matches. The CDR3 has 16 amino acids. Germline assignment: CDR1 SGHRS and CDR2 YFSETQ. The CDR3 spells CASSSRTGTVRGEAFF. In DNA, the CDR3 is TGCGCCAGCAGTTCTAGGACAGGGACGGTGCGGGGTGAAGCTTTCTTT.

This clone showed up just a few times. V is TRBV3-1 (or the pseudogene TRBV3-2) and J is TRBJ1-5; D gene unclear. CDR3 length: 15 residues. Trimming removed 3 bases at V and 7 bases at J, with 16 bases between. CDR1 and CDR2 from the germline V gene are LGHDT and YNNKEL (reference sequence). The CDR3 sequence: CASSHTYDPGQPQHF. CDR3 DNA: TGTGCCAGCAGCCATACCTACGACCCGGGACAGCCCCAGCATTTT.

Only one count was recorded for this clone. CDR3 coding DNA: TGTGCCAGCAGACTAGGGCGCAATCAGCCCCAGCATTTT. Amino acid sequence: CASRLGRNQPQHF. The chain uses TRBV6-5 and TRBJ1-5; D is undetermined. The CDR3 contains 13 residues. CDR1 and CDR2 (germline): MNHEY, SVGAGI. V gave up 6 bases and J gave up 2 bases, with 8 bases separating them.

This clone has only a few counts. The J gene is TRBJ2-1, the V gene TRBV5-8; D gene ambiguous. The CDR3 sequence is 15 residues long. The germline gives CDR1 SGHTS, CDR2 YDEGEE. The V end lost 2 bases, the J end lost 3 bases, and 12 bases lay between the germline ends. CDR3 amino acids: CASSFTVAFYNEQFF. The CDR3 region has the DNA TGTGCCAGCAGCTTTACCGTGGCCTTCTACAATGAGCAGTTCTTC.

The J gene is TRBJ1-1, the V gene TRBV19, with a weak D call TRBD1 (5 bases). V lost 5 bases, J lost 1 base, and 14 bases lay in between. The germline V gene encodes CDR1 LNHDA and CDR2 SQIVND (reference sequence). CDR3 size: 15 residues. CDR3: CASSGPDTRNTEAFF. DNA for the CDR3: TGTGCCAGTAGTGGCCCGGACACAAGGAACACTGAAGCTTTCTTT. Full variable domain (rest looked up from reference TRBV19 and TRBJ1-1): DGGITQSPKYLFRKEGQNVTLSCEQNLNHDAMYWYRQDPGQGLRLIYYSQIVNDFQKGDIAEGYSVSREKKESFPLTVTSAQKNPTAFYLCASSGPDTRNTEAFFGQGTRLTVV.

The rearrangement uses TRBV30 and TRBJ1-2; 7 bases align to TRBD1. The germline CDR1 and CDR2 sequences are GTSNPN and SVGIG (reference sequence). The CDR3 length is 14 residues. The V segment lost 7 bases and the J segment 8 bases; nucleotides outside the gene matches: 16. CDR3 DNA sequence: TGTGCCTCAAGGGGGCCAACCCAGGGGGGCGGCTACACCTTC. Its translation is CASRGPTQGGGYTF.

The gene calls are TRBV27 and TRBJ2-7; TRBD1 matches 7 bases. This CDR3 has 14 amino acids. Looked up from germline, CDR1 is MNHEY and CDR2 is SMNVEV (reference sequence). J gave up 4 bases and V 4 bases, and 7 bases lay outside the gene matches. CDR3 nucleotide sequence: TGTGCCAGCAGTTACAGGGGACCCCATTACGAGCAGTACTTC. This codes for CASSYRGPHYEQYF.

The chain recombines TRBV15 with TRBJ2-7; 12 bases line up with TRBD2. Germline CDR1 reads LNHNV; CDR2 reads YYDKDF (reference sequence). V was clipped by 3 bases and J by 1 base; unmatched bases: 7. The CDR3 runs to 17 residues. Here the CDR3 reads CATSSATSGSNSYEQYF. The CDR3 region has the DNA TGTGCCACCAGCAGTGCGACTAGCGGGAGTAATTCCTACGAGCAGTACTTC.

This chain uses TRBV9 with TRBJ2-1; D perhaps matches TRBD1 (6 bases). Germline V CDR1 and CDR2: SGDLS, YYNGEE. The CDR3 consists of 14 residues. V was cut by 7 bases and J by 10 bases, with 21 bases left in between. For the CDR3, the DNA is TGTGCCAGCTCACAGGGTACCGGGTTGGGGGAGCAGTTCTTC. As protein: CASSQGTGLGEQFF.

J is TRBJ2-3 and V is TRBV5-1, with 7 bases aligning to TRBD2. Germline loops: CDR1 SGHRS, CDR2 YFSETQ. The CDR3 extends over 17 amino acids. The trim removed 2 bases at V and 1 base at J, leaving 10 bases unmatched. For the CDR3, the DNA is TGCGCCAGCAGCTTAGGGAGCGGGGTCCGCGGCACAGATACGCAGTATTTT. The encoded protein is CASSLGSGVRGTDTQYF.

The chain is built from TRBV6-2 or TRBV6-3 and TRBJ2-1, with 9 bases lining up with TRBD1. From germline, CDR1 is MNHEY and CDR2 SVGEGT. V lost 5 bases, J lost 4 bases, and 3 bases stayed unmatched. This CDR3 has 14 amino acids. CDR3 coding DNA: TGTGCCAGCAGTGGGGGGACAGGGTACAATGAGCAGTTCTTC. This encodes CASSGGTGYNEQFF.

The V and J genes are TRBV7-8 and TRBJ1-1, with TRBD1 as a possible D gene (6 bases). This CDR3 spans 15 amino acids. The germline V gene encodes CDR1 SGHVS and CDR2 FQNEAQ. Trimming stripped 0 bases from V and 0 bases from J, with 8 bases between. The CDR3 reads CASSLAGTLNTEAFF. In DNA form, the CDR3 reads TGTGCCAGCAGCTTAGCCGGGACACTGAACACTGAAGCTTTCTTT.

The J gene is TRBJ2-1, the V gene TRBV13, with D possibly matching TRBD1 (6 bases). The germline CDR1 and CDR2 sequences are PRHDT and FYEKMQ (reference sequence). V lost 1 base to trimming and J lost 3 bases, with 10 bases between them. The CDR3 has 15 residues. The CDR3 DNA sequence: TGTGCCAGCAGCTTAGACAGGGCGGGCTACAATGAGCAGTTCTTC. Its protein product is CASSLDRAGYNEQFF.

The chain has TRBV7-8 and TRBJ1-4, with D unclear. This CDR3 is built from 13 residues. V was pared by 0 bases and J by 4 bases, with 3 bases between. Germline-derived CDR1 and CDR2 are SGHVS and FQNEAQ. Here the CDR3 reads CASSLAYNEKLFF. The CDR3, as DNA: TGTGCCAGCAGCTTAGCCTATAATGAAAAACTGTTTTTT.